Presented here are 20 T cell receptor beta chains from one specimen sequenced in a study of a mutant IDH1 vaccine in newly diagnosed glioma. The antigens these receptors bind are not known. As to time point: week 5, during vaccination. Each dose delivered 300 ug of mutant IDH1 20-mer peptide subcutaneously with imiquimod. The method was immunoSEQ multiplex PCR; TCRdb's version includes in-frame clones alone and lacks a portion of them. The sample includes about 58,000 clones, 80% to 90% of them seen just once. The specimen was PBMCs, collected from a glioma patient whose treatment included an IDH1 peptide vaccine. The receptors derive from a woman aged 45 to 65 with glioma.

The chain has TRBV5-1 and TRBJ1-1, with TRBD1 identical over 10 bases. The germline CDR1 and CDR2 sequences are SGHRS and YFSETQ. The CDR3 consists of 14 residues. The V segment lost 4 bases and the J segment 1 base; nucleotides outside the gene matches: 1. CDR3 loop: CASSRDRGNTEAFF. DNA for the CDR3: TGCGCCAGCAGCCGGGACAGGGGGAACACTGAAGCTTTCTTT.

V and J are TRBV5-1 and TRBJ2-3; D might be TRBD1 (5 bases). The CDR3 consists of 14 residues. Trimming took 0 bases from V and 4 from J, leaving 9 bases between them. The germline V gene encodes CDR1 SGHRS and CDR2 YFSETQ. In DNA, the CDR3 is TGCGCCAGCAGCTTGGATGGGGCAGCAGATACGCAGTATTTT. This sequence encodes CASSLDGAADTQYF.

The genes are TRBV19 and TRBJ2-2; 7 positions match TRBD1. CDR1 and CDR2 from the germline V gene are LNHDA and SQIVND (reference sequence). V gave up 5 bases and J gave up 0 bases; unmatched junction bases: 6. CDR3 length equals 16 residues. CDR3 in DNA: TGTGCCAGTAGTCCGACAGGGCGCACGAACACCGGGGAGCTGTTTTTT. As protein: CASSPTGRTNTGELFF.

In the case of this clone: The same CDR3 can be traced to other DNA sequences in this sample. The chain links TRBV5-1 to TRBJ2-3; D remains unclear. CDR1 is SGHRS and CDR2 is YFSETQ in the germline V gene. CDR3 length: 15 amino acids. The germline V and J ends were trimmed by 0 bases and 0 bases, with 8 bases remaining between them. DNA of the CDR3: TGCGCCAGCAGCTTGGCAGGTCCAAGCACAGATACGCAGTATTTT. It encodes CASSLAGPSTDTQYF.

The rearrangement joins TRBV5-1 to TRBJ2-5, with 16 bases aligning to TRBD2. The CDR3 length is 16 residues. With 5 bases clipped from V and 5 bases from J, the junction kept 6 bases outside the gene matches. The germline V gene has CDR1 SGHRS and CDR2 YFSETQ. CDR3 residues: CASSPGLAGGGETQYF. DNA of the CDR3: TGCGCCAGCAGTCCGGGACTAGCGGGGGGGGGCGAGACCCAGTACTTC. Complete variable domain (other parts from reference TRBV5-1 and TRBJ2-5): KAGVTQTPRYLIKTRGQQVTLSCSPISGHRSVSWYQQTPGQGLQFLFEYFSETQRNKGNFPGRFSGRQFSNSRSEMNVSTLELGDSALYLCASSPGLAGGGETQYFGPGTRLLVL.

This clone turned up a few times. The CDR3 spells CASTGPDRGEYGYTF. In nucleotides, the CDR3 is TGTGCCAGCACCGGACCCGACAGGGGAGAGTATGGCTACACCTTC. The rearrangement uses TRBV5-4 and TRBJ1-2; TRBD1 agrees at 8 bases. The length of the CDR3 is 15 residues. The junction had 12 bases not matched to a gene; V was cut back by 6 bases and J by 5 bases. Germline V gene lookup returns CDR1 SGHNT and CDR2 YYREEE (reference sequence).

The chain has TRBV29-1 and TRBJ1-1; a weak D match, TRBD1 (6 bases). The CDR3 length is 12 residues. In germline, CDR1 is SQVTM, CDR2 ANQGSEA. The V end lost 4 bases, the J end lost 5 bases, and 11 bases lay between the germline ends. This chain's CDR3 is CSVGRGTTEAFF. As DNA, the CDR3 is TGCAGCGTTGGGAGGGGGACAACTGAAGCTTTCTTT.

The rearrangement joins TRBV2 to TRBJ1-5; D is unresolved. CDR3 length: 14 amino acids. Germline CDR1 SNHLY, CDR2 FYNNEI. Trimming stripped 5 bases from V and 2 bases from J, with 10 bases between. The CDR3 region is CASSSGGGNQPQHF. The CDR3, as DNA: TGTGCCAGCAGTTCTGGTGGTGGCAATCAGCCCCAGCATTTT.

V usage is TRBV6-6 and J usage is TRBJ1-6, with 7 bases matching TRBD1. After removal of 6 bases from V and 4 bases from J, the junction contained 3 bases not matched to a gene. Germline CDR1 MNHNY, CDR2 SVGAGI (reference sequence). The CDR3 consists of 14 residues. CDR3: CASRGTAYNSPLHF. The CDR3 region has the DNA TGTGCCAGCAGGGGGACAGCTTATAATTCACCCCTCCACTTT.

Turning to this clone: The junction departs from the called germline gene at one end, perhaps through a read error. The genes are TRBV29-1 and TRBJ2-1; possible D gene TRBD2, 6 bases. This CDR3 has 11 residues. Germline V gives CDR1 SQVTM, CDR2 ANQGSEA. The CDR3 DNA reads TGCAGCGGGGCCGGAGGGACTGTGAGACTCTTC. Protein sequence: CSGAGGTVRLF.

The chain carries TRBV5-1 and TRBJ1-1; D gene ambiguous. Trimming took off 3 bases at V and 1 base at J, with 7 bases between the two ends. This CDR3 is built from 13 residues. Germline CDR1 and CDR2: SGHRS and YFSETQ. CDR3 sequence (DNA): TGCGCCAGCAGCTCGGGCCCGAACACTGAAGCTTTCTTT. Its protein product is CASSSGPNTEAFF. The full variable domain, with the rest looked up from reference TRBV5-1 and TRBJ1-1, is KAGVTQTPRYLIKTRGQQVTLSCSPISGHRSVSWYQQTPGQGLQFLFEYFSETQRNKGNFPGRFSGRQFSNSRSEMNVSTLELGDSALYLCASSSGPNTEAFFGQGTRLTVV.

In this sample, this clone turned up once. This chain uses TRBV19 with TRBJ1-2, with TRBD1 matching 7 bases. The CDR3 runs to 16 residues. With 3 bases clipped from V and 0 bases from J, the junction kept 7 bases outside the gene matches. CDR1 is LNHDA and CDR2 is SQIVND in the germline V gene (reference sequence). DNA for the CDR3: TGTGCCAGTAGTATCCTTGGACAGGAGTCTAACTATGGCTACACCTTC. Its protein is CASSILGQESNYGYTF.

The chain recombines TRBV7-6 with TRBJ2-5; D not resolved. V was shortened by 5 bases and J by 0 bases, with 7 bases between the two germline ends. The CDR3 has 13 residues. The germline V gene encodes CDR1 SGHVS and CDR2 FNYEAQ. The CDR3 region has the DNA TGTGCCAGCAGCCCCAGACACCAAGAGACCCAGTACTTC. Translation gives CASSPRHQETQYF.

The genes are TRBV4-2 and TRBJ2-5; 9 nucleotides match TRBD2. Looked up from germline, CDR1 is LGHNA and CDR2 is YNFKEQ. The CDR3 contains 16 residues. J lost 5 bases, V lost 1 base, and 8 bases had no gene match. The CDR3 region is CASSQGLADLRETQYF. The CDR3 DNA follows: TGTGCCAGCAGCCAAGGACTAGCGGACCTCCGGGAGACCCAGTACTTC.

This clone was observed a single time. The CDR3 loop is CATSYSQILFF. In nucleotides, the CDR3 is TGTGCCACCTCATATAGCCAAATACTGTTTTTT. V gene TRBV6-1 combines with J gene TRBJ1-4; D ambiguous. The V gene lost 10 bases and the J gene lost 13 bases, with 16 bases spanning the gap. CDR1 and CDR2 from the germline V gene are MNHNS and SASEGT. The CDR3 has 11 residues.

The CDR3 DNA reads as TGCGCCAGCAGCTTCGGACAGGGTTACTCCTACGAGCAGTACTTC. It yields the protein CASSFGQGYSYEQYF. V gene TRBV5-1 combines with J gene TRBJ2-7, with 8 bases matching TRBD1. Germline CDR1 reads SGHRS; CDR2 reads YFSETQ. The CDR3 extends over 15 amino acids. The V gene end was trimmed by 2 bases and the J gene end by 0 bases; junction bases not matched to a gene: 4.

The gene calls are TRBV18 and TRBJ1-1; D call uncertain. The CDR3 consists of 14 residues. Per the germline V gene, CDR1 is KGHSH and CDR2 is LQKENI. The V gene lost 4 bases and the J gene lost 1 base, with 10 bases spanning the gap. The CDR3 region is CASSRVAQNTEAFF. CDR3 DNA: TGTGCCAGCTCACGGGTCGCCCAGAACACTGAAGCTTTCTTT.

The chain uses TRBV7-9 and TRBJ2-5; TRBD1 might be the D (6 bases). CDR1 is SEHNR and CDR2 is FQNEAQ in the germline V gene (reference sequence). With 5 bases removed from V and 2 bases from J, the gap between germline ends came to 12 bases. The CDR3 has 14 amino acids. CDR3 bases: TGTGCCAGCAGCGTGACGGACAGTCAAGAGACCCAGTACTTC. The encoded protein is CASSVTDSQETQYF.

The chain uses TRBV28 and TRBJ1-2, with 8 bases that match TRBD1. The junction had 8 bases not matched to a gene; V was cut back by 4 bases and J by 4 bases. The CDR3 totals 15 residues. CDR1 is MDHEN and CDR2 is SYDVKM in the germline V gene. This CDR3 is CASSSPAGGFYGYTF. DNA for the CDR3: TGTGCCAGCAGTTCTCCCGCAGGGGGCTTCTATGGCTACACCTTC.

The chain uses TRBV19 and TRBJ1-3; D remains unclear. The CDR3 is made up of 14 amino acids. Trimming removed 7 bases at V and 0 bases at J, with 10 bases between. Germline V gene sequence: CDR1 LNHDA, CDR2 SQIVND (reference sequence). The CDR3 bases are TGTGCCAGTAAAAGGGTCCACTCTGGAAACACCATATATTTT. This codes for CASKRVHSGNTIYF.